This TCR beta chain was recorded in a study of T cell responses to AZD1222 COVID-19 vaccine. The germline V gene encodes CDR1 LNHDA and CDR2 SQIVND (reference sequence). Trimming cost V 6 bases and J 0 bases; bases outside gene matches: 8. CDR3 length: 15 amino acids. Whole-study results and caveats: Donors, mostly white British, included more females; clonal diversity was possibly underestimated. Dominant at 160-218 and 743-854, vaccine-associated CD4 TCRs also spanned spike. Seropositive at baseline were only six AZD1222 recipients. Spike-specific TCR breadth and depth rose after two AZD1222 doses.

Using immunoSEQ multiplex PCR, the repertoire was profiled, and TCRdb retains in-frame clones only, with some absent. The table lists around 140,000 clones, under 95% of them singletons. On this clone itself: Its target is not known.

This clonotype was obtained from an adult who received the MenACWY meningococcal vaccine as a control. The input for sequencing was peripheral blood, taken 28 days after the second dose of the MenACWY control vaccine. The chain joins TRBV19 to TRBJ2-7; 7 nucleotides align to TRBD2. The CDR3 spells CASSGLAASSYEQYF. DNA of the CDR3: TGTGCCAGTAGCGGGCTAGCGGCCTCCTCCTACGAGCAGTACTTC. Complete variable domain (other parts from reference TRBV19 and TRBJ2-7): DGGITQSPKYLFRKEGQNVTLSCEQNLNHDAMYWYRQDPGQGLRLIYYSQIVNDFQKGDIAEGYSVSREKKESFPLTVTSAQKNPTAFYLCASSGLAASSYEQYFGPGTRLTVT.